This entry lists 25 T cell receptor beta chains sequenced from one sample in a study of shared clonotypes between healthy human individuals. Method: immunoSEQ multiplex PCR; TCRdb's copy keeps in-frame clones and lacks some. The sample has around 340,000 clones; roughly 70% are singletons. The sequenced sample consisted of memory CD4+ T cells sorted from blood. Indicated subset: CD45RA-negative fraction. These receptors were collected from a young man in good health.

J is TRBJ1-1 and V is TRBV28; unclear D gene. The germline V and J ends were trimmed by 6 bases and 5 bases, with 7 bases remaining between them. The CDR3 extends over 11 amino acids. Germline V gene lookup returns CDR1 MDHEN and CDR2 SYDVKM. CDR3: CASRGHTEAFF. The CDR3 DNA sequence: TGTGCCAGCAGGGGCCATACTGAAGCTTTCTTT.

This chain links TRBV27 with TRBJ2-7, with D hard to call. V lost 2 bases, J lost 0 bases, and 14 bases lay in between. Germline CDR1 MNHEY, CDR2 SMNVEV (reference sequence). This CDR3 has 16 amino acids. CDR3 loop: CASSLVANPSSYEQYF. CDR3 DNA sequence: TGTGCCAGCAGTTTAGTTGCGAACCCCAGCTCCTACGAGCAGTACTTC.

This chain links TRBV7-6 with TRBJ2-1, with D uncertain. The germline CDR1 and CDR2 sequences are SGHVS and FNYEAQ. Trimming shortened V by 2 bases and J by 7 bases, and 6 bases separated the two germline ends. There are 12 residues in the CDR3. CDR3 nucleotides: TGTGCCAGCAGCTTATCAGCGAATGAGCAGTTCTTC. Its translation is CASSLSANEQFF.

The chain recombines TRBV28 with TRBJ2-7, with 7 bases lining up with TRBD1. Germline V gives CDR1 MDHEN, CDR2 SYDVKM. This CDR3 contains 15 residues. The trim removed 3 bases at V and 1 base at J, leaving 6 bases unmatched. The CDR3 region is CASSFPGQVSYEQYF. The CDR3 region has the DNA TGTGCCAGCAGTTTTCCTGGACAGGTGTCCTACGAGCAGTACTTC.

The chain carries TRBV5-6 and TRBJ2-7, with D maybe TRBD2 (6 bases). The V and J ends lost 0 bases and 7 bases respectively, with 17 bases between them. Germline V gives CDR1 SGHDT, CDR2 YYEEEE. This CDR3 is 15 amino acids long. The CDR3 region is CASSLERGLGGEQYF. The CDR3 DNA reads as TGTGCCAGCAGCTTGGAAAGAGGCCTAGGAGGGGAGCAGTACTTC.

This rearrangement joins TRBV5-6 to TRBJ2-2, with TRBD1 as a possible D gene (5 bases). This CDR3 has 16 amino acids. CDR1 SGHDT and CDR2 YYEEEE come from the germline V gene. Trimming took 2 bases from V and 0 from J, leaving 11 bases between them. The CDR3 spells CASSFWGRPNTGELFF. The CDR3 nucleotides read TGTGCCAGCAGCTTTTGGGGCAGGCCGAACACCGGGGAGCTGTTTTTT.

V gene TRBV5-8 combines with J gene TRBJ2-3, with D unresolved. Germline values: CDR1 SGHTS, CDR2 YDEGEE. Trimming stripped 1 base from V and 0 bases from J, with 15 bases between. CDR3 length equals 17 residues. CDR3 sequence: CASSLSLLKISTDTQYF. CDR3 coding DNA: TGTGCCAGCAGCTTGTCCCTACTGAAAATTAGCACAGATACGCAGTATTTT.

This chain uses TRBV4-1 with TRBJ1-2; D may be TRBD1 (6 bases). Trimming took off 0 bases at V and 7 bases at J, with 12 bases between the two ends. The germline gives CDR1 MGHRA, CDR2 YSYEKL. The CDR3 covers 14 residues. DNA for the CDR3: TGCGCCAGCAGCCAAGAGGGGGGGGCGTTTGGCTACACCTTC. Translating gives CASSQEGGAFGYTF.

The V call is TRBV25-1, the J call TRBJ2-7, with TRBD1 matching over 8 bases. With V trimmed by 1 base and J by 3 bases, 5 bases remained unmatched. There are 15 residues in the CDR3. CDR1 and CDR2 from the germline V gene are MGHDK and SYGVNS. The CDR3 DNA is TGTGCCAGCAGTGAATCTCGGACAGGGAACTACGAGCAGTACTTC. Translating it yields CASSESRTGNYEQYF.

This chain uses TRBV5-1 with TRBJ2-1; 11 nucleotides line up with TRBD2. Germline CDR1 and CDR2: SGHRS and YFSETQ. CDR3 size: 14 residues. V was clipped by 4 bases and J by 7 bases; unmatched bases: 4. The CDR3 DNA follows: TGCGCCAGCAGCGCAACTAGCGGGAGAAATGAGCAGTTCTTC. Amino acid sequence: CASSATSGRNEQFF.

This clone was detected a few times. The gene calls are TRBV30 and TRBJ2-3, with TRBD2 matching over 8 bases. CDR3 length equals 14 residues. With V trimmed by 2 bases and J by 7 bases, 8 bases remained unmatched. Germline CDR1 is GTSNPN and CDR2 is SVGIG (reference sequence). CDR3 DNA: TGTGCCTGGAGTCGTAGCGGGGCCACGAATACGCAGTATTTT. Amino acids: CAWSRSGATNTQYF. The variable domain in full, with the rest retrieved from reference TRBV30 and TRBJ2-3, is SQTIHQWPATLVQPVGSPLSLECTVEGTSNPNLYWYRQAAGRGLQLLFYSVGIGQISSEVPQNLSASRPQDRQFILSSKKLLLSDSGFYLCAWSRSGATNTQYFGPGTRLTVL.

In regard to this clone: No conserved phenylalanine or tryptophan is present at the end of the CDR3, so a read error is the likely explanation. The DNA is left out, because the CDR3 cannot be placed on it with certainty; the CDR3 is given as TCRdb lists it. The CDR3 is CASSQDEGP. The V call is TRBV3-1 (or the pseudogene TRBV3-2), the J call TRBJ2-4. The CDR3 is made up of 9 amino acids, end residues included. Per germline, CDR1 LGHDT and CDR2 YNNKEL (reference sequence).

In its sample, this clone was seen a few times. V usage is TRBV29-1 and J usage is TRBJ2-1; possible D gene TRBD1, 5 bases. Per germline, CDR1 SQVTM and CDR2 ANQGSEA. CDR3 length: 14 residues. V was cut by 8 bases and J by 1 base, with 15 bases left in between. The CDR3 DNA sequence: TGCAGCACCCTTGGGCAGGGTTCCTACAATGAGCAGTTCTTC. It yields the protein CSTLGQGSYNEQFF.

Comments on this clone: A far larger clone is only one base removed, so a read error is likely. This rearrangement joins TRBV4-3 to TRBJ1-5, with TRBD1 as a possible D gene (5 bases). The germline V gene encodes CDR1 LGHNA and CDR2 YSLEER. CDR3 length: 15 amino acids. The CDR3 nucleotides are TGCGTCAGCAGCCAACAGTTAGGGGATAATCAGCCCCAGCATTTT. It translates to CVSSQQLGDNQPQHF.

This sequence joins TRBV5-4 and TRBJ2-7, with 7 bases matching TRBD1. Germline V lookup: CDR1 SGHNT, CDR2 YYREEE (reference sequence). The CDR3 is 13 residues long. Trimming took 2 bases from V and 2 from J; bases not matched to a gene: 1. This CDR3 is CASSFQGAYEQYF. CDR3 DNA: TGTGCCAGCAGCTTTCAGGGGGCCTACGAGCAGTACTTC. Combining the CDR3 with reference TRBV5-4 and TRBJ2-7 gives the whole variable domain ETGVTQSPTHLIKTRGQQVTLRCSSQSGHNTVSWYQQALGQGPQFIFQYYREEENGRGNFPPRFSGLQFPNYSSELNVNALELDDSALYLCASSFQGAYEQYFGPGTRLTVT.

The V call is TRBV7-3, the J call TRBJ2-2; TRBD1 agrees at 8 bases. Germline loops: CDR1 SGHTA, CDR2 FQGTGA. The J segment lost 4 bases and the V segment lost 5 bases, leaving 9 bases of the junction unmatched. CDR3 length: 16 amino acids. The CDR3 sequence is CASSQIQGGGTGELFF. In DNA form, the CDR3 reads TGTGCCAGCAGCCAGATACAGGGGGGAGGCACCGGGGAGCTGTTTTTT. The variable domain in full, completed from reference TRBV7-3 and TRBJ2-2, reads GAGVSQTPSNKVTEKGKYVELRCDPISGHTALYWYRQSLGQGPEFLIYFQGTGAADDSGLPNDRFFAVRPEGSVSTLKIQRTERGDSAVYLCASSQIQGGGTGELFFGEGSRLTVL.

The chain links TRBV2 to TRBJ1-2; TRBD1 is a possible D gene (5 bases). The CDR3 is 14 amino acids. The germline gives CDR1 SNHLY, CDR2 FYNNEI. Trimming stripped 7 bases from V and 6 bases from J, with 18 bases between. The CDR3 spells CASTDGGNLHGYTF. In nucleotides, the CDR3 is TGTGCCAGCACAGATGGGGGGAATCTTCATGGCTACACCTTC.

The gene calls are TRBV25-1 and TRBJ2-3, with D perhaps matching TRBD1 (5 bases). CDR1 and CDR2 from the germline V gene are MGHDK and SYGVNS. The CDR3 spans 15 residues. The V and J ends lost 6 bases and 0 bases respectively, with 13 bases between them. The CDR3, as DNA: TGTGCCAGCAGCGACAGTACCTTTAGCACAGATACGCAGTATTTT. Its protein product is CASSDSTFSTDTQYF.

A word on this clone: One end of the junction varies from germline; a read error may be responsible. The rearrangement uses TRBV25-1 and TRBJ2-1, with a tentative D call TRBD2 (5 bases). This CDR3 comprises 18 residues. From germline, CDR1 is MGHDK and CDR2 SYGVNS. This CDR3 is CARIEPPGLGASCNEQFF. The DNA of the CDR3 is TGTGCCAGAATCGAACCCCCGGGTTTGGGAGCGTCCTGCAATGAGCAGTTCTTC.

The chain links TRBV27 to TRBJ2-1; 9 positions agree with TRBD2. The V and J ends lost 3 bases and 8 bases, in that order; junction bases with no gene match: 14. The length of the CDR3 is 17 residues. Germline assignment: CDR1 MNHEY and CDR2 SMNVEV (reference sequence). Here the CDR3 DNA reads TGTGCCAGCAGTTTCCCTCAGGGGCTAGCGGGGTCCCATGAGCAGTTCTTC. Translating gives CASSFPQGLAGSHEQFF.

The V and J genes are TRBV18 and TRBJ1-2; weak D call: TRBD1 (5 bases). Trimming took 0 bases from V and 8 from J, leaving 16 bases between them. The CDR3 covers 15 residues. Per the germline V gene, CDR1 is KGHSH and CDR2 is LQKENI. In nucleotides, the CDR3 is TGTGCCAGCTCACCACCGAACAGGTTGGCGGGAGGCTACACCTTC. It is translated as CASSPPNRLAGGYTF. Complete variable domain (other parts from reference TRBV18 and TRBJ1-2): NAGVMQNPRHLVRRRGQEARLRCSPMKGHSHVYWYRQLPEEGLKFMVYLQKENIIDESGMPKERFSAEFPKEGPSILRIQQVVRGDSAAYFCASSPPNRLAGGYTFGSGTRLTVV.

This chain uses TRBV4-3 with TRBJ2-1; a weak D match, TRBD2 (6 bases). The CDR3 sequence is 16 residues long. The V gene's germline CDR1 is LGHNA and CDR2 YSLEER. The V and J ends lost 4 bases and 1 base respectively, with 14 bases between them. The CDR3 here is CASSRAFRGSYNEQFF. CDR3 bases: TGCGCCAGCAGCCGGGCTTTCCGGGGGTCCTACAATGAGCAGTTCTTC.

The chain is built from TRBV30 and TRBJ1-5; D ambiguous. V gave up 2 bases and J gave up 8 bases, with 13 bases separating them. This CDR3 has 13 residues. Germline loops: CDR1 GTSNPN, CDR2 SVGIG (reference sequence). For the CDR3, the DNA is TGTGCCTGGAGTTTGGGTCGGGGAAAGCCCCAGCATTTT. This gives the protein CAWSLGRGKPQHF.

Comment on this clone: One end of the junction does not line up with germline, which may come from a read error. This sequence joins TRBV18 and TRBJ1-1; D uncertain. The CDR3 covers 13 residues. Germline V gives CDR1 KGHSH, CDR2 LQKENI. The DNA of the CDR3 is TGTGCCAGCTCCCCACAGAGGAACACTGAAGCTTTCTTT. Translated, it gives CASSPQRNTEAFF.

The chain combines TRBV11-2 with TRBJ2-5; TRBD1 agrees at 8 bases. Germline CDR1 SGHAT, CDR2 FQNNGV. The CDR3 has 17 amino acids. The trim removed 4 bases at V and 5 bases at J, leaving 15 bases unmatched. The CDR3 sequence is CASSSTGSRGQRETQYF. The CDR3 nucleotides read TGTGCCAGCAGCTCTACGGGGAGCAGGGGGCAACGGGAGACCCAGTACTTC.